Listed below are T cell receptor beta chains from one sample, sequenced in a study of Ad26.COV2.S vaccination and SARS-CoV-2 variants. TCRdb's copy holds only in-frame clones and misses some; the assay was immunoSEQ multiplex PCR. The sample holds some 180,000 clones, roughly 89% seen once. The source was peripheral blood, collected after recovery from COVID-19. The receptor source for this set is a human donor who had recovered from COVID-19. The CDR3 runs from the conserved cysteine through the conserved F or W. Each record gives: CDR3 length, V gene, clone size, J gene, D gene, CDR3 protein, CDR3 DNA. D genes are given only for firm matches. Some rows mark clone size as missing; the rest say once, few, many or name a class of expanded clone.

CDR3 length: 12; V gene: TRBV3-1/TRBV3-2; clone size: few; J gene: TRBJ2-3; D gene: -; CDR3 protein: CASSPSQQKQYF; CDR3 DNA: TGTGCCAGCAGCCCCAGCCAGCAAAAGCAGTATTTT
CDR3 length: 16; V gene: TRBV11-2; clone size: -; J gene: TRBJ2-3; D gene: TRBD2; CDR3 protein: CASSFTIAGGADTQYF; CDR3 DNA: TGTGCCAGCAGCTTTACCATAGCGGGAGGGGCAGATACGCAGTATTTT
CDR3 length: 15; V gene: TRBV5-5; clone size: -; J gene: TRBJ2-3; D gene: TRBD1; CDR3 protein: CASSLGDSSWDTQYF; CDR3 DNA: TGTGCCAGCAGCTTAGGGGACAGCTCTTGGGATACGCAGTATTTT
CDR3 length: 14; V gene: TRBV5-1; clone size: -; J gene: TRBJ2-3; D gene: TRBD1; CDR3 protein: CASSIMTGFDTQYF; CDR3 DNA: TGCGCCAGCAGCATAATGACAGGGTTCGATACGCAGTATTTT
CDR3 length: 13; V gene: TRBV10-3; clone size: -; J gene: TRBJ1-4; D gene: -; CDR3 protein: CAISISWGEKLFF; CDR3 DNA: TGTGCCATCAGTATCAGTTGGGGTGAAAAACTGTTTTTT
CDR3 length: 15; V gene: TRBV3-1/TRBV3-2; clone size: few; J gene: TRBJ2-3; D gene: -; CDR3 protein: CASRAGSGSTDTQYF; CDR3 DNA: TGTGCCAGCAGGGCGGGATCTGGGAGCACAGATACGCAGTATTTT
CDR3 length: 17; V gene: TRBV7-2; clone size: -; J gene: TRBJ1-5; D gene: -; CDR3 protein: CASSRGQGGMSNQPQHF; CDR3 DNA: TGTGCCAGCAGCCGGGGGCAGGGTGGTATGAGCAATCAGCCCCAGCATTTT
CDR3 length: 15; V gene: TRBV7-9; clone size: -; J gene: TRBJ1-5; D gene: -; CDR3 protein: CASSLGLGDNQPQHF; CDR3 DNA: TGTGCCAGCAGCTTAGGGTTAGGGGACAATCAGCCCCAGCATTTT
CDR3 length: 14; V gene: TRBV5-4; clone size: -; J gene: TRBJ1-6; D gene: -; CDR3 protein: CASSTGQTNSPLHF; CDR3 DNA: TGTGCCAGCAGCACCGGACAGACGAATTCACCCCTCCACTTT
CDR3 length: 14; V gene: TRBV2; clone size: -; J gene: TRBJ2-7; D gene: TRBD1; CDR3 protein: CASRVDRGLYEQYF; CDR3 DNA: TGTGCCAGCAGGGTGGACAGGGGGCTGTACGAGCAGTACTTC
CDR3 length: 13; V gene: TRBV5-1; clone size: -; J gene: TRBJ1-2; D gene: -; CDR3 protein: CASSLSVNYGYTF; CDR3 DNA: TGCGCCAGCAGCTTATCTGTAAACTATGGCTACACCTTC
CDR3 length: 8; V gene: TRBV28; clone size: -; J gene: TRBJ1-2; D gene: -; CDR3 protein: CVSGGYTF; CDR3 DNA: TGTGTATCGGGGGGCTACACCTTC
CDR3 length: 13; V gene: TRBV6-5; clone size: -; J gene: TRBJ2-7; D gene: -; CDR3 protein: CASSRGGKYEQYF; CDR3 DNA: TGTGCCAGCAGCCGGGGCGGCAAGTACGAGCAGTACTTC
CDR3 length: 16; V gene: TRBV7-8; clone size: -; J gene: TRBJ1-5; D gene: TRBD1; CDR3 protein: CASSLARTGSNQPQHF; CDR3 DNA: TGTGCCAGCAGCTTAGCAAGGACAGGGAGCAATCAGCCCCAGCATTTT
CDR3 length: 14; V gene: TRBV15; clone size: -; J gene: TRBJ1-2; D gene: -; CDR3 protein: CATSRERGGYGYTF; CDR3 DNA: TGTGCCACCAGCAGAGAGAGGGGGGGCTATGGCTACACCTTC
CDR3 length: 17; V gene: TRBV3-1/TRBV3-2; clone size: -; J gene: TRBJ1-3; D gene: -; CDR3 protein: CASSQFLNRATGNTIYF; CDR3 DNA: TGTGCCAGCAGCCAATTTCTAAACCGGGCTACTGGAAACACCATATATTTT
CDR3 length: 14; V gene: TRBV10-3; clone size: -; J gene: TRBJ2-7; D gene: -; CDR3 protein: CAISESRAGGEQYF; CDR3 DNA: TGTGCCATCAGTGAGTCCAGGGCCGGGGGCGAGCAGTACTTC
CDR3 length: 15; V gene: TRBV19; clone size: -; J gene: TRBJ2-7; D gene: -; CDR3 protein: CASSSSVGEGYEQYF; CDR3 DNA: TGTGCCAGTAGTTCATCGGTCGGCGAAGGCTACGAGCAGTACTTC
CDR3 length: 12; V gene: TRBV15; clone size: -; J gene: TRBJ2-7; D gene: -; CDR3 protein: CATSFGLGEQYF; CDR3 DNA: TGTGCCACCAGCTTCGGCCTCGGCGAGCAGTACTTC
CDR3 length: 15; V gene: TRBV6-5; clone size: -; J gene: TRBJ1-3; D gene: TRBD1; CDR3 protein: CASQESQGAGNTIYF; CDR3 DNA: TGTGCCAGTCAAGAGTCACAGGGGGCTGGAAACACCATATATTTT
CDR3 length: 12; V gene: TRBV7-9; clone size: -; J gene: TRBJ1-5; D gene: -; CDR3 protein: CASSLGPQPQHF; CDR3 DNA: TGTGCCAGCAGCTTAGGTCCTCAGCCCCAGCATTTT
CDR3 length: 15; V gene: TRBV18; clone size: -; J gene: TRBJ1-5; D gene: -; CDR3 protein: CASSPPGGAGQPQHF; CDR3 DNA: TGTGCCAGCTCACCACCGGGCGGGGCTGGACAGCCCCAGCATTTT
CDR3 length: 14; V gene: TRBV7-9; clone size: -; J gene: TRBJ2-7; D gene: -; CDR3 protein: CASTQDFPPHEQYF; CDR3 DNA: TGTGCCAGCACCCAAGATTTCCCCCCCCACGAGCAGTACTTC
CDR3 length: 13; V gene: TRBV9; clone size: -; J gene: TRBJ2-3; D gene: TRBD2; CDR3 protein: CASSVDGRDTQYF; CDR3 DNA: TGTGCCAGCAGCGTAGACGGGAGGGATACGCAGTATTTT
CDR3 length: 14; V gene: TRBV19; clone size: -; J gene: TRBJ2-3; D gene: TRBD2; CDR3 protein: CASSVGLAGGTQYF; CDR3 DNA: TGTGCCAGTAGTGTGGGACTAGCGGGAGGTACGCAGTATTTT
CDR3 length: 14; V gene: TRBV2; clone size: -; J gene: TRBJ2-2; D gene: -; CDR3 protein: CASSDGLHTGELFF; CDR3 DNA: TGTGCCAGCAGTGATGGTCTACACACCGGGGAGCTGTTTTTT
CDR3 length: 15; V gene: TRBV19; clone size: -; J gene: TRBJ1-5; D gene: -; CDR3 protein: CASTSSEYSNQPQHF; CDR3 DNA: TGTGCCAGTACATCCTCGGAATATAGCAATCAGCCCCAGCATTTT
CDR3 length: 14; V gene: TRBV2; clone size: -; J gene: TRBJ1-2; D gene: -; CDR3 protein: CASSVREGGYGYTF; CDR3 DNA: TGTGCCAGCAGTGTCAGGGAGGGCGGCTATGGCTACACCTTC
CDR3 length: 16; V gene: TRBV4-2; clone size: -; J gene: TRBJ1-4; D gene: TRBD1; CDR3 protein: CASSSPGRTGLEKLFF; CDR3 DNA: TGTGCCAGCAGCTCCCCGGGGAGGACAGGTCTTGAAAAACTGTTTTTT
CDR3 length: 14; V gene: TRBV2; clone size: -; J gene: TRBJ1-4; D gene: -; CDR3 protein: CASSRQTTNEKLFF; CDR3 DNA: TGTGCCAGCAGCCGACAGACAACTAATGAAAAACTGTTTTTT
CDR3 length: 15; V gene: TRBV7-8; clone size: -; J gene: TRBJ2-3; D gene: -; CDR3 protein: CASSPQRNPRDTQYF; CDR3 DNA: TGTGCCAGCAGTCCTCAGCGGAACCCGAGAGATACGCAGTATTTT
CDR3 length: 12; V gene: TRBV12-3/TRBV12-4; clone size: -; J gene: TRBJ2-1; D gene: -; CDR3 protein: CASSLLSGEQFF; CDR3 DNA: TGTGCCAGCAGTTTGCTTAGCGGAGAGCAGTTCTTC
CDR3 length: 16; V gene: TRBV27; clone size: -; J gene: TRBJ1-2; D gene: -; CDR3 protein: CASSHNLLQGGYGYTF; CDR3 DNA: TGTGCCAGCAGTCACAATCTGCTACAGGGAGGCTATGGCTACACCTTC
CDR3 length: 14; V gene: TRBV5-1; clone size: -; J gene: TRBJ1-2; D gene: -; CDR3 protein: CASSLGGTHYGYTF; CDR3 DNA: TGCGCCAGCAGCTTGGGGGGCACCCACTATGGCTACACCTTC
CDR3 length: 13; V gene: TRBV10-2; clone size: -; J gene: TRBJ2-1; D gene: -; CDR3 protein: CASRLRLDNEQFF; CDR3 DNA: TGCGCCAGCCGTCTCCGACTAGACAATGAGCAGTTCTTC
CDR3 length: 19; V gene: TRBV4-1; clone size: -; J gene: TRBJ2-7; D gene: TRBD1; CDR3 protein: CASSQDLVGTGAFLTRQYF; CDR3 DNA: TGCGCCAGCAGCCAAGATCTTGTGGGGACAGGGGCGTTCCTTACGAGGCAGTACTTC
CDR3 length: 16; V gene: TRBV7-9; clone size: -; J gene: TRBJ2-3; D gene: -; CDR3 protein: CASSPDGQRTTDTQYF; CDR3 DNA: TGTGCCAGCAGCCCTGACGGGCAGAGGACCACAGATACGCAGTATTTT